This entry features one TCR beta chain sequence. 60 Vbeta and 13 Jbeta primers were used in PCR. Produced via immunoSEQ multiplex PCR; TCRdb's table is partial and in-frame only. The sample has under 200,000 clones; roughly two thirds are singletons. These data originate in a study of cytomegalovirus exposure and HLA in healthy donors. V was shortened by 6 bases and J by 3 bases, with 17 bases between the two germline ends. The germline gives CDR1 SGHAT, CDR2 FQNNGV. This CDR3 is 15 amino acids long. This chain uses TRBV11-2 with TRBJ1-2, with D unresolved. The receptor's source is a woman between 18 and 30 years old in good health and CMV-seropositive. Material: PBMCs. CDR3 bases: TGTGCCAGCAGGCAGACGGGAAAGCCCCACTATGGCTACACCTTC. It is translated as CASRQTGKPHYGYTF. Full variable domain (outside the CDR3, taken from reference TRBV11-2 and TRBJ1-2): EAGVAQSPRYKIIEKRQSVAFWCNPISGHATLYWYQQILGQGPKLLIQFQNNGVVDDSQLPKDRFSAERLKGVDSTLKIQPAKLEDSAVYLCASRQTGKPHYGYTFGSGTRLTVV.